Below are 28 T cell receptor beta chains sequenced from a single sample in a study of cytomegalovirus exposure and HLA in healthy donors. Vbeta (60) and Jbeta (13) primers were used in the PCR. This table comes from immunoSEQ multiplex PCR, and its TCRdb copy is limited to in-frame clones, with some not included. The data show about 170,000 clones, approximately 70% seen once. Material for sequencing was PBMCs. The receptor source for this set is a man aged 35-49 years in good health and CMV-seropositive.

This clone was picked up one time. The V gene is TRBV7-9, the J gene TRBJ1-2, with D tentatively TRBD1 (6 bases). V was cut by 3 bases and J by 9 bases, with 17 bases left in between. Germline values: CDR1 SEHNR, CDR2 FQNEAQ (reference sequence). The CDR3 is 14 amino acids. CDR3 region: CASSLDQTGWSYTF. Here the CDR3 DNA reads TGTGCCAGCAGCTTGGACCAGACAGGTTGGAGCTACACCTTC.

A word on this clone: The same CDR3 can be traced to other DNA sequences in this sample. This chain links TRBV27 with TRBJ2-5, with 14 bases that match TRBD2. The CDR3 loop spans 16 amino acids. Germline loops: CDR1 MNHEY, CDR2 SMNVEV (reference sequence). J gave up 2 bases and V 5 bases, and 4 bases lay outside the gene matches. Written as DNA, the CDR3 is TGTGCCAGCAGTCCTCGGACTAGCGGGGGGCAAGAGACCCAGTACTTC. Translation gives CASSPRTSGGQETQYF.

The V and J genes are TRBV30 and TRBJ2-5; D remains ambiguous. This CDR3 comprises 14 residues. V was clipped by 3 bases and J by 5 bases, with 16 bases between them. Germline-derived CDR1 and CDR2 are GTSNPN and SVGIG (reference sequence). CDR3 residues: CAWSIPSRMETQYF. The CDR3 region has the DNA TGTGCCTGGAGCATACCCTCGAGGATGGAGACCCAGTACTTC.

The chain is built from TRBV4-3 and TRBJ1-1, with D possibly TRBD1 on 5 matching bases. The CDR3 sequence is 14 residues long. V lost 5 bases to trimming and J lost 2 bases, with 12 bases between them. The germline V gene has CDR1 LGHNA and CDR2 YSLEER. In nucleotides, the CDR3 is TGCGCCAGCAGCTCCCCGGGGGGTAACACTGAAGCTTTCTTT. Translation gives CASSSPGGNTEAFF.

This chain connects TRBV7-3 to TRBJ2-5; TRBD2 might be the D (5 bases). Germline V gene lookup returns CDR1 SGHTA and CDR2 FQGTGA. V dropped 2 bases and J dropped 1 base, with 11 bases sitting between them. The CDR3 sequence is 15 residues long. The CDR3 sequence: CASSLEGRSQETQYF. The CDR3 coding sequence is TGTGCCAGCAGCTTAGAGGGTAGATCCCAAGAGACCCAGTACTTC.

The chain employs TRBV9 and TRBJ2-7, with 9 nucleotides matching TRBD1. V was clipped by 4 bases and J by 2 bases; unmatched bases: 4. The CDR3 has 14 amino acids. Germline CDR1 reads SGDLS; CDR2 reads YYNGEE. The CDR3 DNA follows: TGTGCCAGCAGCCCCCGGACAGGGGCCTACGAGCAGTACTTC. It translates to CASSPRTGAYEQYF.

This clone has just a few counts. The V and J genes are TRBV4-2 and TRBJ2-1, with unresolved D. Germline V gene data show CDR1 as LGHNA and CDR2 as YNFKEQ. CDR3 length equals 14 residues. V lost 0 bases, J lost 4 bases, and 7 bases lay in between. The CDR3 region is CASSQDRQYNEQFF. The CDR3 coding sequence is TGTGCCAGCAGCCAAGATCGCCAGTACAATGAGCAGTTCTTC.

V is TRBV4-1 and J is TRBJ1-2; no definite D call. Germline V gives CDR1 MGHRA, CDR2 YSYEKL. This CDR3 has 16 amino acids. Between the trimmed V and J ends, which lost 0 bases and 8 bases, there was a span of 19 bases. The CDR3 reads CASSQDVPDPRRGYTF. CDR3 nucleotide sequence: TGCGCCAGCAGCCAAGATGTCCCGGATCCACGGCGGGGCTACACCTTC.

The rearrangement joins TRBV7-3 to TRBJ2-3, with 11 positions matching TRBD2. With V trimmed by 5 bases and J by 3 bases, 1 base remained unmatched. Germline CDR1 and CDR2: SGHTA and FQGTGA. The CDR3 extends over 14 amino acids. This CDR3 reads CASSPSGGTDTQYF. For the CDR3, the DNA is TGTGCCAGCAGCCCTAGCGGGGGGACAGATACGCAGTATTTT.

Written as DNA, the CDR3 is TGTGCCAGCAGCACTCCAGGGGTAAATCAGCCCCAGCATTTT. Encoded protein: CASSTPGVNQPQHF. The gene calls are TRBV7-9 and TRBJ1-5; the D gene is possibly TRBD1 (6 bases). Per germline, CDR1 SEHNR and CDR2 FQNEAQ (reference sequence). V gave up 5 bases and J gave up 4 bases, with 12 bases separating them. CDR3 length: 14 amino acids.

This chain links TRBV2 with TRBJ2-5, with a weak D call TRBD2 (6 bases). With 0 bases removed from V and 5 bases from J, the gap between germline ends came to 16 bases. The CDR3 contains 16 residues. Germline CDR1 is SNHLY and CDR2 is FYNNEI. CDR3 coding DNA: TGTGCCAGCAGTGAAGCTGGAGGGGTTCGGGGTGAGACCCAGTACTTC. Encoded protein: CASSEAGGVRGETQYF. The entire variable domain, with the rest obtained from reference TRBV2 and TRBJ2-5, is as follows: EPEVTQTPSHQVTQMGQEVILRCVPISNHLYFYWYRQILGQKVEFLVSFYNNEISEKSEIFDDQFSVERPDGSNFTLKIRSTKLEDSAMYFCASSEAGGVRGETQYFGPGTRLLVL.

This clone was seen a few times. In DNA form, the CDR3 reads TGCGCCAGCAGCCAAGAGGGGACAGGCTATGGCTACACCTTC. It yields the protein CASSQEGTGYGYTF. The rearrangement uses TRBV4-3 and TRBJ1-2; 8 bases agree with TRBD1. The ends lost 0 bases at V and 4 bases at J; junction bases unmatched: 1. The CDR3 is 14 amino acids. From germline, CDR1 is LGHNA and CDR2 YSLEER.

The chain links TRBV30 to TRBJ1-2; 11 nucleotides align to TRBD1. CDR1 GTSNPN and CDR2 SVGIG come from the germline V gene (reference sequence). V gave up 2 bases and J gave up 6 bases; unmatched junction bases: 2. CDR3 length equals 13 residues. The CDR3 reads CAWSRDRGNGYTF. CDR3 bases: TGTGCCTGGAGTAGGGACAGGGGGAATGGCTACACCTTC.

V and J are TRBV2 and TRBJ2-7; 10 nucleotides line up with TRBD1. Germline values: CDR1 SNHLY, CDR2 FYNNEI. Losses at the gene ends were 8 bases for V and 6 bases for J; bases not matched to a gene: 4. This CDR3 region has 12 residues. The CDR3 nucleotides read TGTGCCAGCGACAGGGGGCCTGGCGAGCAGTACTTC. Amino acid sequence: CASDRGPGEQYF.

CDR3 bases: TGTGCCAGCAGTTACCGAGACAGTACCTACGAGCAGTACTTC. This encodes CASSYRDSTYEQYF. This chain joins TRBV6-5 and TRBJ2-7; D might be TRBD1 (5 bases). V was shortened by 2 bases and J by 2 bases, with 10 bases between the two germline ends. Looked up from germline, CDR1 is MNHEY and CDR2 is SVGAGI. The CDR3 length is 14 residues.

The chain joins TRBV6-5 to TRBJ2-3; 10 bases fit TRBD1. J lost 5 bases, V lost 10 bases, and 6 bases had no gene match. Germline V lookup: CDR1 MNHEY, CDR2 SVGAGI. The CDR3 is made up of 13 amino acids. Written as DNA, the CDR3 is TGTGCCACGACAGGGGGCCCGGAAGATACGCAGTATTTT. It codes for CATTGGPEDTQYF.

The CDR3 region is CASRRTVEETQYF. CDR3 in DNA: TGCGCCAGCAGACGGACAGTGGAAGAGACCCAGTACTTC. This rearrangement joins TRBV5-1 to TRBJ2-5; possible D gene TRBD1, 6 bases. The V gene lost 5 bases and the J gene lost 3 bases, with 11 bases spanning the gap. This CDR3 is 13 amino acids long. The germline gives CDR1 SGHRS, CDR2 YFSETQ.

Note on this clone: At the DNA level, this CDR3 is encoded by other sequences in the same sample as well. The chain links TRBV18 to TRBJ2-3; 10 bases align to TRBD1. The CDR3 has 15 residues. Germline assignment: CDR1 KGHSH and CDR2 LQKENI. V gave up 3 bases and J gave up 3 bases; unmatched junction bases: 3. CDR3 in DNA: TGTGCCAGCTCACCCCCGGGACAGGGGACAGATACGCAGTATTTT. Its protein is CASSPPGQGTDTQYF.

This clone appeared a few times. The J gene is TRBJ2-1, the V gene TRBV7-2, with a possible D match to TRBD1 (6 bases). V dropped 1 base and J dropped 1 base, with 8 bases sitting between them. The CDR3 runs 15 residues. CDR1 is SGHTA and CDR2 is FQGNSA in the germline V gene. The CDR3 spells CASSLGGGSYNEQFF. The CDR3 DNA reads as TGTGCCAGCAGCTTAGGAGGGGGATCCTACAATGAGCAGTTCTTC. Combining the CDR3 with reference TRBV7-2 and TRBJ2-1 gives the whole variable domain GAGVSQSPSNKVTEKGKDVELRCDPISGHTALYWYRQSLGQGLEFLIYFQGNSAPDKSGLPSDRFSAERTGGSVSTLTIQRTQQEDSAVYLCASSLGGGSYNEQFFGPGTRLTVL.

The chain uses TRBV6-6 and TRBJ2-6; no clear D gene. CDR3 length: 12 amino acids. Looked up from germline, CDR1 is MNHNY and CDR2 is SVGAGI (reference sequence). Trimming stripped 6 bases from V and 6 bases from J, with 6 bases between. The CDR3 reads CASSRQANVLTF. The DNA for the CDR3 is TGTGCCAGCAGCCGACAGGCCAACGTCCTGACTTTC.

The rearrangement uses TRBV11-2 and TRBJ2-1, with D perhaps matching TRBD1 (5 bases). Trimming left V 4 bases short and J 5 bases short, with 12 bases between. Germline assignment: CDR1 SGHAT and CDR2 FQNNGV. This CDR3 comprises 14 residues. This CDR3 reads CASSSLTANNEQFF. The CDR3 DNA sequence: TGTGCCAGCAGCTCCCTGACAGCTAACAATGAGCAGTTCTTC.

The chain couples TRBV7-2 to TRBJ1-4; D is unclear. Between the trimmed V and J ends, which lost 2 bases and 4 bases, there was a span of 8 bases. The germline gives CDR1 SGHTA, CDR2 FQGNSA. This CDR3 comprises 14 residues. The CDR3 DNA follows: TGTGCCAGCAGCTTACTCCCTGTTAATGAAAAACTGTTTTTT. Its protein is CASSLLPVNEKLFF.

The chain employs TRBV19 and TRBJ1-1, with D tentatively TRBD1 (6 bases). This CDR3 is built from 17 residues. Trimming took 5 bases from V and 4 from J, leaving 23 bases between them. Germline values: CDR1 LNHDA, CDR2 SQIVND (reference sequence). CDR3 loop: CASSPRGGLAVGTEAFF. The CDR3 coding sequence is TGTGCCAGTAGTCCCCGCGGGGGGCTGGCGGTGGGCACTGAAGCTTTCTTT. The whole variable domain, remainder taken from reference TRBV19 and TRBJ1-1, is DGGITQSPKYLFRKEGQNVTLSCEQNLNHDAMYWYRQDPGQGLRLIYYSQIVNDFQKGDIAEGYSVSREKKESFPLTVTSAQKNPTAFYLCASSPRGGLAVGTEAFFGQGTRLTVV.

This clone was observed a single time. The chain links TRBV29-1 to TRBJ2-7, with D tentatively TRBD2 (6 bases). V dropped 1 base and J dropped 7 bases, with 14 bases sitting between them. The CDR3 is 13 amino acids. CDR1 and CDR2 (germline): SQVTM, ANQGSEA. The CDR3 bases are TGCAGCGTTGAAGTTCTCGGGGGATGGGAGCAGTACTTC. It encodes CSVEVLGGWEQYF.

CDR3 DNA: TGCGCCAGCAGCCAAGTCACAGGGGGCCGGGAGCAGTTCTTC. It specifies CASSQVTGGREQFF. The chain employs TRBV4-1 and TRBJ2-1; 9 positions agree with TRBD1. The CDR3 length is 14 residues. Germline lookup yields CDR1 MGHRA and CDR2 YSYEKL. Trimming cost V 1 base and J 10 bases; bases outside gene matches: 5.

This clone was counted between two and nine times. The CDR3 DNA is TGCGCCAGCAGCCAAGCACAGATCACAGATACGCAGTATTTT. Translated: CASSQAQITDTQYF. The rearrangement joins TRBV4-1 to TRBJ2-3, with D hard to call. Trimming stripped 1 base from V and 2 bases from J, with 7 bases between. Germline CDR1 reads MGHRA; CDR2 reads YSYEKL. The CDR3 length is 14 residues.

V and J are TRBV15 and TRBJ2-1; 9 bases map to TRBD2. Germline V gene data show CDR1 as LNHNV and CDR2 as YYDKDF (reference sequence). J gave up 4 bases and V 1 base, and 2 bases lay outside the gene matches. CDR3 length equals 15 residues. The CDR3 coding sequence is TGTGCCACCAGCAGAGGCGGGGGGGTATACAATGAGCAGTTCTTC. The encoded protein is CATSRGGGVYNEQFF.

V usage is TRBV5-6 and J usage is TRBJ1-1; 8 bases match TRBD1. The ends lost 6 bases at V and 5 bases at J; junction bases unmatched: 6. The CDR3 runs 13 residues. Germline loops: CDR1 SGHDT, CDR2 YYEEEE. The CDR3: CASIDRGGTEAFF. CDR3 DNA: TGTGCCAGCATCGACAGGGGCGGAACTGAAGCTTTCTTT.